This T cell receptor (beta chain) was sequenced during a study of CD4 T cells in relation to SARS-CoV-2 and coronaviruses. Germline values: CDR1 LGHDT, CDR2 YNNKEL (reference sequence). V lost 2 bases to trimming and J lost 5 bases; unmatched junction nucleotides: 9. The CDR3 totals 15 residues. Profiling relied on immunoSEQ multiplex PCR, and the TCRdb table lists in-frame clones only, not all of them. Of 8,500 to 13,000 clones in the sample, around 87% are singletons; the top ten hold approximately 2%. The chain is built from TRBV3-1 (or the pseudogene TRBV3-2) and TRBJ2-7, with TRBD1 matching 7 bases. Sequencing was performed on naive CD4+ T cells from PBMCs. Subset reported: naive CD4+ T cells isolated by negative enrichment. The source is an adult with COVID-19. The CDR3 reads CASSQSQRGLNEQYF. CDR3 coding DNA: TGTGCCAGCAGCCAAAGTCAGAGGGGGCTGAACGAGCAGTACTTC.